This entry concerns a single T cell receptor (beta chain). This sample was included in a study of early T cells in non-severe SARS-CoV-2 infection. V lost 0 bases, J lost 10 bases, and 13 bases lay in between. The germline V gene encodes CDR1 ENHRY and CDR2 SYGVKD. The CDR3 has 14 amino acids. TCRdb reanalysed the 5' RACE reads using MiXCR and keeps one entry per CDR3 protein. Of roughly 43,000 distinct CDR3 sequences listed, more than 4.5% are singletons. The receptor was derived from an adult who was a healthcare worker with PCR-confirmed SARS-CoV-2 infection or an uninfected control (not recorded which). The sample was whole blood, taken at baseline. V gene TRBV10-3 combines with J gene TRBJ2-1; D gene ambiguous. CDR3 amino acids: CAISESLRPVEQFF. The DNA for the CDR3 is TGTGCCATCAGTGAGTCGTTACGGCCCGTAGAGCAGTTCTTC.